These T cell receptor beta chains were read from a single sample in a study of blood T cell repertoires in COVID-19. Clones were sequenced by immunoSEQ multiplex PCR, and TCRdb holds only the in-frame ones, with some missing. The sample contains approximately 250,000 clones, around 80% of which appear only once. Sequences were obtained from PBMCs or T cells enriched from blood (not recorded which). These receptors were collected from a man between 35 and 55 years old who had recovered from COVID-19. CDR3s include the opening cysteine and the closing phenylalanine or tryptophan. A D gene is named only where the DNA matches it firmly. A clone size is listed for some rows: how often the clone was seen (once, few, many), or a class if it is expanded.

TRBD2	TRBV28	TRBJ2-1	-	CASSLPPSGTSGGDEQFF	TGTGCCAGCAGTTTACCCCCGAGCGGGACTAGCGGGGGGGATGAGCAGTTCTTC
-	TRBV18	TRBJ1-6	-	CASSPAGNSPLHF	TGTGCCAGCTCACCGGCGGGTAATTCACCCCTCCACTTT
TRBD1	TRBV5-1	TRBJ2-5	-	CASSWDRTGLGQETQYF	TGCGCCAGCAGCTGGGACCGGACAGGATTGGGGCAAGAGACCCAGTACTTC
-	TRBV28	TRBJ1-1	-	CASSSGLEAFF	TGTGCCAGCAGTTCAGGCTTGGAAGCTTTCTTT
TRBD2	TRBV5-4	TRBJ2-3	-	CASSPRLAGGPYDTQYF	TGTGCCAGCAGCCCACGACTAGCGGGGGGGCCTTACGATACGCAGTATTTT
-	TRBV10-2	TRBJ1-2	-	CASSKTASGNYGYTF	TGCGCCAGCAGTAAGACCGCGTCGGGTAACTATGGCTACACCTTC
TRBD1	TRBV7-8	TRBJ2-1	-	CASSQGQGKNNEQFF	TGTGCCAGCAGCCAGGGACAGGGAAAAAACAATGAGCAGTTCTTC
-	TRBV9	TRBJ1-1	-	CASNPGPQGPNTEAFF	TGTGCCAGCAACCCAGGCCCCCAGGGCCCGAACACTGAAGCTTTCTTT
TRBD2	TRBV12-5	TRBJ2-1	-	CASGLSSGGPYNEQFF	TGTGCTAGTGGTTTGTCTAGCGGGGGTCCCTACAATGAGCAGTTCTTC
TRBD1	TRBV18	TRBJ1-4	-	CASSPDRGDEKLFF	TGTGCCAGCTCACCGGACAGGGGGGACGAAAAACTGTTTTTT
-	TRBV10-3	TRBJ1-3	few	CANQGSGGNTIYF	TGTGCCAATCAGGGTTCGGGTGGAAACACCATATATTTT
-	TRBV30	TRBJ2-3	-	CAWSVGGAGTDTQYF	TGTGCCTGGAGTGTGGGGGGGGCCGGCACAGATACGCAGTATTTT
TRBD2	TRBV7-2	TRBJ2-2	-	CASSLKVAGGNTGELFF	TGTGCCAGCAGCTTAAAGGTTGCGGGAGGCAACACCGGGGAGCTGTTTTTT
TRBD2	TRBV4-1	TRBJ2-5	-	CASSQEGASGRGETQYF	TGCGCCAGCAGCCAAGAAGGTGCTAGCGGGAGGGGAGAGACCCAGTACTTC
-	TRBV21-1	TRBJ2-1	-	CASSKAGRPNYNEQFF	TGTGCCAGCAGCAAAGCTGGGCGCCCGAACTACAATGAGCAGTTCTTC
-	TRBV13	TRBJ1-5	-	CASSSSLRGGSNQPQHF	TGTGCCAGCAGCTCGTCTTTGCGGGGAGGCAGCAATCAGCCCCAGCATTTT
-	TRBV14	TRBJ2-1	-	CASSHRGPSYEQFF	TGTGCCAGCAGCCACAGGGGTCCATCGTATGAGCAGTTCTTC
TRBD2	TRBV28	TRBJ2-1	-	CASSLNGAGGPYEQFF	TGTGCCAGCAGTTTAAATGGAGCGGGGGGGCCCTATGAGCAGTTCTTC
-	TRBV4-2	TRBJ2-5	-	CASSQELGVGQETQYF	TGTGCCAGCAGCCAAGAATTGGGCGTTGGTCAAGAGACCCAGTACTTC
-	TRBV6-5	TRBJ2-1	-	CASSYGKNEQFF	TGTGCCAGCAGTTACGGCAAAAATGAGCAGTTCTTC
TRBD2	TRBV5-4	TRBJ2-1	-	CASKLGTSGKNEQFF	TGTGCCAGCAAACTGGGCACTAGCGGGAAAAATGAGCAGTTCTTC
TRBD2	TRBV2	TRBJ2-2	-	CASSGGRVQPGELFF	TGTGCCAGCAGCGGCGGGAGGGTTCAGCCCGGGGAGCTGTTTTTT
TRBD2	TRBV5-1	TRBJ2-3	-	CASHTGTRDTDTQYF	TGCGCCAGCCATACCGGGACTAGAGACACAGATACGCAGTATTTT
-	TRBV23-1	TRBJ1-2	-	CASRISGAYGYTF	TGCGCCAGCAGAATTAGCGGGGCCTATGGCTACACCTTC
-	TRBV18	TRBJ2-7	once	CASSPVGGLYEQYF	TGTGCCAGCTCACCGGTGGGCGGGCTCTACGAGCAGTACTTC
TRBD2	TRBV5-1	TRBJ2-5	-	CASSLGGLAGAIGETQYF	TGCGCCAGCAGCTTGGGGGGACTAGCGGGAGCGATAGGAGAGACCCAGTACTTC
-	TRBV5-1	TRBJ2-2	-	CASNPVSVNTGELFF	TGCGCCAGCAACCCCGTGTCAGTAAACACCGGGGAGCTGTTTTTT
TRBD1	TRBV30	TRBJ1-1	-	CAWKMRGQMNTEAFF	TGTGCCTGGAAGATGAGGGGGCAAATGAACACTGAAGCTTTCTTT
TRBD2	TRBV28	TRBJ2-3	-	CASSSPGGSTDTQYF	TGTGCCAGCAGTTCCCCGGGAGGAAGCACAGATACGCAGTATTTT
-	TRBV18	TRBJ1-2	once	CASSPRSSLTVVDGYTF	TGTGCCAGCTCACCAAGAAGTAGCCTGACGGTCGTAGATGGCTACACCTTC
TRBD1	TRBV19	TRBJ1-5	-	CASSWDRAQPQHF	TGTGCCAGTAGTTGGGACAGGGCCCAGCCCCAGCATTTT
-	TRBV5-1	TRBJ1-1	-	CASSLNEESEAFF	TGCGCCAGCAGCTTGAACGAAGAGTCTGAAGCTTTCTTT
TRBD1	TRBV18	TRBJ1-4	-	CASSATGAFNEKLFF	TGTGCCAGCTCAGCAACAGGGGCCTTTAATGAAAAACTGTTTTTT